This passage covers 4 T cell receptor beta chains from one sample sequenced in a study of response to subunit inactivated influenza vaccine. TCRdb processed the RT-PCR reads anew with MiXCR; each CDR3 protein has one entry. The sample contains 500,000 to 550,000 distinct CDR3 sequences, under 25% of which appear only once. These data also formed part of another study, on T cells expressing NK-cell markers. As that study records: The cDNA for TCR beta came from 5'RACE template switching with UMIs.

This specimen was CD4+ T cells sorted from PBMCs, taken about 11 days after vaccination. The receptors here all came from a man in his fifties who received an inactivated influenza vaccine.

This clonotype was seen a handful of times. This CDR3 reads CASTGQGQNIQYF. CDR3 coding DNA: TGTGCCAGCACCGGACAGGGTCAGAACATTCAGTACTTC. The V and J genes are TRBV12-3 or TRBV12-4 and TRBJ2-4; 8 bases map to TRBD1. The V gene end was trimmed by 7 bases and the J gene end by 7 bases; junction bases not matched to a gene: 6. CDR3 length equals 13 residues.

In this sample, this clonotype turned up a few times. The chain uses TRBV24-1 and TRBJ2-1; 10 bases are shared with TRBD1. Germline CDR1 KGHDR, CDR2 SFDVKD. The J segment lost 4 bases and the V segment lost 4 bases, leaving 0 bases of the junction unmatched. There are 14 residues in the CDR3. This CDR3 is CATSEGQGYNEQFF. For the CDR3, the DNA is TGTGCCACCAGTGAGGGACAGGGGTACAATGAGCAGTTCTTC.

This clonotype was counted between two and nine times. The rearrangement uses TRBV20-1 and TRBJ2-1; a weak D match, TRBD2 (6 bases). This CDR3 is built from 16 residues. Trimming took 6 bases from V and 0 from J, leaving 18 bases between them. CDR1 is DFQATT, CDR2 SNEGSKA, per germline (reference sequence). The CDR3 bases are TGCAGTGCCCCCCGAGTTAGCGGAAGCTCCTACAATGAGCAGTTCTTC. Translated, it gives CSAPRVSGSSYNEQFF.

The chain links TRBV7-2 to TRBJ2-3; D is undetermined. Germline loops: CDR1 SGHTA, CDR2 FQGNSA. This CDR3 region has 13 residues. V dropped 0 bases and J dropped 4 bases, with 5 bases sitting between them. The CDR3 here is CASSLARSDTQYF. The CDR3 nucleotides read TGTGCCAGCAGCTTAGCGAGGTCAGATACGCAGTATTTT.